Detailed here is one T cell receptor beta chain. In its sample, this clonotype was seen many times. The antigen it binds to is not known. Base qualities are not recorded, but no much larger clone differs from it by a single base. CDR1 and CDR2 are read off the germline V gene as SGHTA and FQGNSA. Trimming removed 3 bases from V and 2 bases from J; the gene matches leave 8 bases unexplained. The CDR3 spans 17 residues, from the cysteine through the phenylalanine. The CDR3 DNA has 51 bases and is translated from base 1. The sequencer was an Illumina HiSeq 1500. Using fastp at Q25 and MiXCR, TCRdb reprocessed the public reads and kept productive beta chains. For every CDR3 protein sequence, its rows merge into one entry that carries the most common genes and DNA. In all, the sample holds fewer than 250,000 distinct CDR3 sequences, and about 12% of those were seen once. Approximately 1.8% of the sample is held by the ten biggest clonotypes.

This sample was taken from a study of T cell repertoires in cytomegalovirus infection (dated by TCRdb to between 2019 and 2020). Background for the entire study: Donor HLA type was relevant to the analysis, as public TCR beta signatures indicated carriage of CMV infection together with the matching HLA type.

The full study reports these points: Cumulative frequency of public TCR beta family members discriminated carriers of CMV infection plus the relevant HLA type in this cohort and an independent roughly 320-donor cohort. In the ex vivo response, HLA-C-restricted CMV-specific TCR beta clonotypes were dominant, and in two of eight donors the single most frequent clonotype came from this HLA-C-restricted group.

The TCR sequence derives from a human donor in good health (CMV status not recorded). Some clones in this sample may be carry-over from other donors' samples. Recombination joined TRBV7-2 with TRBJ2-7, with TRBD2 identical over 12 junction bases. The sample consisted of PBMCs. The DNA reads TGTGCCAGCAGCTTTAGGACTAGCGGGACCTTACCCTACGAGCAGTACTTC. This is translated as CASSFRTSGTLPYEQYF.